This entry is about one T cell receptor (beta chain). What it binds is unknown. Germline V gene sequence: CDR1 LNHNV, CDR2 YYDKDF (reference sequence). This CDR3 spans 15 amino acids. V dropped 1 base and J dropped 3 bases, with 10 bases sitting between them. The sample is drawn from a study of shared clonotypes between healthy human individuals. As for the study in general: Researchers drew samples from two women and a few men aged 18 to 49.

Donors, without exception, were Caucasian adults residing in Nashville, Tennessee. Clones were sequenced by immunoSEQ multiplex PCR, and TCRdb holds only the in-frame ones, with some missing. This table holds about 2.4 million clones, under 95% found once. Study-level findings and limits: Non-shared clonotypes were found to have lower generation probabilities than the clonotypes that were shared by all four of the sorted-subset donors.

What was sequenced was naive CD4+ T cells from PBMCs. Described subset: CD45RA+ positively selected. This TCR was recovered from a man aged 18 to 29 in good health. Some clones in this sample may be carry-over from other donors' samples. V is TRBV15 and J is TRBJ1-5; unclear D gene. The CDR3 nucleotides read TGTGCCACCAGCAGAGGGGAGACTTACAATCAGCCCCAGCATTTT. Translating it yields CATSRGETYNQPQHF.